This is a list of T cell receptor beta chains from one sample in a study of human T cells and chemical hapten exposure. Each CDR3 protein gets one entry after TCRdb re-called the RACE reads with MiXCR. Among roughly 100,000 distinct CDR3 sequences, around 35% were seen once, and the ten largest hold 2.5% to 3%. Source: whole blood, taken in connection with sensitization to the hapten diphenylcyclopropenone (DPC). The receptor set was obtained from a man aged 35 to 55 with alopecia areata. Some clones in this sample may be carry-over from other donors' samples. Both conserved end residues are part of each CDR3. The order of the fields is V gene, D gene, clone size, J gene, CDR3 DNA, CDR3 protein. The D gene is left open where the match is weak. Size is stated for part of the rows, as once, few or many counts, or as a class when the clone is expanded.

v_gene: TRBV7-2
d_gene: -
abundance: many
j_gene: TRBJ2-3
CDR3nt: TGTGCCAGCAGACCGTTTGCGGGCCTAGATACGCAGTATTTT
CDR3aa: CASRPFAGLDTQYF

v_gene: TRBV14
d_gene: -
abundance: few
j_gene: TRBJ2-7
CDR3nt: TGTGCCAGCAGCCCCTTCATTGGTAGCGGAACCTACGAGCAGTACTTC
CDR3aa: CASSPFIGSGTYEQYF

v_gene: TRBV20-1
d_gene: -
abundance: -
j_gene: TRBJ1-5
CDR3nt: TGCAGTGCGCCTGAAGGACAATCCGGGGCCAATCAGCCCCAGCATTTT
CDR3aa: CSAPEGQSGANQPQHF

v_gene: TRBV20-1
d_gene: -
abundance: -
j_gene: TRBJ2-7
CDR3nt: TGCAGTGCTCCGAGACTAGCCTACGAGCAGTACTTC
CDR3aa: CSAPRLAYEQYF

v_gene: TRBV29-1
d_gene: -
abundance: -
j_gene: TRBJ2-3
CDR3nt: TGCAGCGTTGTTACAGGGAACACAGATACGCAGTATTTT
CDR3aa: CSVVTGNTDTQYF

v_gene: TRBV24-1
d_gene: -
abundance: -
j_gene: TRBJ1-4
CDR3nt: TGTGCCACCAGTGATGGCCCGACGGGCAATGAAAAACTGTTTTTT
CDR3aa: CATSDGPTGNEKLFF

v_gene: TRBV14
d_gene: TRBD2
abundance: -
j_gene: TRBJ2-1
CDR3nt: TGTGCCAGCAGCCTACTAGCGGGGAGCTCCTACAATGAGCAGTTCTTC
CDR3aa: CASSLLAGSSYNEQFF

v_gene: TRBV5-4
d_gene: TRBD2
abundance: -
j_gene: TRBJ2-5
CDR3nt: TGTGCCAGCAGCTTGGTAGTAGCGGGGCAAGAGACCCAGTACTTC
CDR3aa: CASSLVVAGQETQYF

v_gene: TRBV6-2/TRBV6-3
d_gene: TRBD1
abundance: -
j_gene: TRBJ1-6
CDR3nt: TGTGCCAGCAGTCAGTCAGGGGGTAATTCACCCCTCCACTTT
CDR3aa: CASSQSGGNSPLHF

v_gene: TRBV29-1
d_gene: -
abundance: few
j_gene: TRBJ1-5
CDR3nt: TGCAGCGTTGTGACAGGCGGCGGACAGCCCCAGCATTTT
CDR3aa: CSVVTGGGQPQHF

v_gene: TRBV20-1
d_gene: -
abundance: -
j_gene: TRBJ1-1
CDR3nt: TGCAGTGCTAGAGAGAGCGGGGGCACTGAAGCTTTCTTT
CDR3aa: CSARESGGTEAFF

v_gene: TRBV9
d_gene: TRBD2
abundance: -
j_gene: TRBJ2-1
CDR3nt: TGTGCCAGCAGCGCCGGACTAGCGTCCAATGAGCAGTTCTTC
CDR3aa: CASSAGLASNEQFF

v_gene: TRBV12-3/TRBV12-4
d_gene: -
abundance: many
j_gene: TRBJ2-1
CDR3nt: TGTGCCAGCAGTTTATGGGTTGAGCAGTTCTTC
CDR3aa: CASSLWVEQFF

v_gene: TRBV5-1
d_gene: -
abundance: -
j_gene: TRBJ2-1
CDR3nt: TGCGCCAGCAACTTGGCCACTAGTAATAATGAGGAGTTCTTC
CDR3aa: CASNLATSNNEEFF

v_gene: TRBV7-9
d_gene: TRBD1
abundance: few
j_gene: TRBJ1-6
CDR3nt: TGTGCCAGCAGGGGGGGACAGAATAATTCACCCCTCCACTTT
CDR3aa: CASRGGQNNSPLHF

v_gene: TRBV7-2
d_gene: -
abundance: -
j_gene: TRBJ2-7
CDR3nt: TGTGCCAGCAGCTTAGGGAGAGGGGCCCGATACGAGCAGTACTTC
CDR3aa: CASSLGRGARYEQYF

v_gene: TRBV6-1
d_gene: -
abundance: -
j_gene: TRBJ1-4
CDR3nt: TGTGCCAGCAGCCCCAGGGGCGAAAAACTGTTTTTT
CDR3aa: CASSPRGEKLFF

v_gene: TRBV12-5
d_gene: -
abundance: -
j_gene: TRBJ1-1
CDR3nt: TGTGCTAGTGTCCTCGACAGGATGAACACTGAAGCTTTCTTT
CDR3aa: CASVLDRMNTEAFF

v_gene: TRBV6-1
d_gene: TRBD2
abundance: -
j_gene: TRBJ2-3
CDR3nt: TGTGCCAGCAGTGCAGCGGGAGCTTATACGCAGTATTTT
CDR3aa: CASSAAGAYTQYF

v_gene: TRBV29-1
d_gene: -
abundance: -
j_gene: TRBJ2-1
CDR3nt: TGCAGCGCCTCCGCTCCCTACAATGAGCAGTTCTTC
CDR3aa: CSASAPYNEQFF

v_gene: TRBV7-7
d_gene: -
abundance: few
j_gene: TRBJ2-7
CDR3nt: TGTGCTAGCAGCCGTGGGGTTTCCTACGAGCAGTACTTC
CDR3aa: CASSRGVSYEQYF

v_gene: TRBV12-3/TRBV12-4
d_gene: -
abundance: few
j_gene: TRBJ1-2
CDR3nt: TGTGCCAGCAGTTTTCTTGACTATGGCTACACCTTC
CDR3aa: CASSFLDYGYTF

v_gene: TRBV5-1
d_gene: -
abundance: -
j_gene: TRBJ2-1
CDR3nt: TGCGCCAGCAGCTGGACTCGGAACATGAATGAGCAGTTCTTC
CDR3aa: CASSWTRNMNEQFF

v_gene: TRBV7-9
d_gene: TRBD1
abundance: -
j_gene: TRBJ1-2
CDR3nt: TGTGCCAGCAGCTTAAGGGGACAGGCAGATGGCTACACCTTC
CDR3aa: CASSLRGQADGYTF

v_gene: TRBV29-1
d_gene: -
abundance: -
j_gene: TRBJ2-5
CDR3nt: TGCAGCGTTGTAGGAGAGACCCAGTACTTC
CDR3aa: CSVVGETQYF

v_gene: TRBV3-1
d_gene: -
abundance: -
j_gene: TRBJ2-3
CDR3nt: TGTGCCAGCAGCCAAAGACCGGGTACAGATACGCAGTATTTT
CDR3aa: CASSQRPGTDTQYF

v_gene: TRBV6-5
d_gene: -
abundance: once
j_gene: TRBJ2-3
CDR3nt: TGTGCCAGCTCGGCGGGAGATACGCAGTATTTT
CDR3aa: CASSAGDTQYF

v_gene: TRBV7-2
d_gene: TRBD2
abundance: -
j_gene: TRBJ2-7
CDR3nt: TGTGCCAGCAGCTCCTGGACTAGCGGGCCCTACGAGCAGTACTTC
CDR3aa: CASSSWTSGPYEQYF

v_gene: TRBV28
d_gene: -
abundance: -
j_gene: TRBJ2-7
CDR3nt: TGTGCCAGCAGGGGGTTGGGCGCCGAGCAGTACTTC
CDR3aa: CASRGLGAEQYF

v_gene: TRBV10-2
d_gene: -
abundance: few
j_gene: TRBJ1-4
CDR3nt: TGCGCCAGCAGTGAGCGGCTGAGCCTTGAAAAACTGTTTTTT
CDR3aa: CASSERLSLEKLFF

v_gene: TRBV6-5
d_gene: TRBD1
abundance: few
j_gene: TRBJ1-2
CDR3nt: TGTGCCAGCAGATTAACAGGGGGTCATGGCTACACCTTC
CDR3aa: CASRLTGGHGYTF

v_gene: TRBV11-2
d_gene: -
abundance: -
j_gene: TRBJ2-7
CDR3nt: TGTGCCAGCAGCCCCGGAGGAGACTTAATCCTATACGAGCAGTACTTC
CDR3aa: CASSPGGDLILYEQYF

v_gene: TRBV7-8
d_gene: TRBD1
abundance: few
j_gene: TRBJ1-5
CDR3nt: TGTGCCAGCAGCTCCTTCCTCCAGGGACAGAGGCGGAATCAGCCCCAGCATTTT
CDR3aa: CASSSFLQGQRRNQPQHF

v_gene: TRBV27
d_gene: TRBD1
abundance: -
j_gene: TRBJ2-2
CDR3nt: TGTGCCAGCAGGTGGGACAGGGGGCACACCGGGGAGCTGTTTTTT
CDR3aa: CASRWDRGHTGELFF

v_gene: TRBV10-3
d_gene: -
abundance: -
j_gene: TRBJ2-5
CDR3nt: TGTGCCATCAGTGAGAGAGCAGGGGAGGTAGAGACCCAGTACTTC
CDR3aa: CAISERAGEVETQYF

v_gene: TRBV24-1
d_gene: -
abundance: few
j_gene: TRBJ2-6
CDR3nt: TGTGCCACCGAAGGTAATCTCGCGACCGGAACTCCTGGGGCCAACGTCCTGACTTTC
CDR3aa: CATEGNLATGTPGANVLTF

v_gene: TRBV7-2
d_gene: TRBD1
abundance: -
j_gene: TRBJ2-3
CDR3nt: TGTGCCAGCAGCTTGATAACAGGGGTAGGGGGCACAGATACGCAGTATTTT
CDR3aa: CASSLITGVGGTDTQYF

v_gene: TRBV4-3
d_gene: -
abundance: -
j_gene: TRBJ2-7
CDR3nt: TGCGCCAGCAGCCAAGTCCAGGGGTACGAGCAGTACTTC
CDR3aa: CASSQVQGYEQYF

v_gene: TRBV20-1
d_gene: -
abundance: -
j_gene: TRBJ1-5
CDR3nt: TGCAGTGCTAGAGATATAGGTAGCAATCAGCCCCAGCATTTT
CDR3aa: CSARDIGSNQPQHF